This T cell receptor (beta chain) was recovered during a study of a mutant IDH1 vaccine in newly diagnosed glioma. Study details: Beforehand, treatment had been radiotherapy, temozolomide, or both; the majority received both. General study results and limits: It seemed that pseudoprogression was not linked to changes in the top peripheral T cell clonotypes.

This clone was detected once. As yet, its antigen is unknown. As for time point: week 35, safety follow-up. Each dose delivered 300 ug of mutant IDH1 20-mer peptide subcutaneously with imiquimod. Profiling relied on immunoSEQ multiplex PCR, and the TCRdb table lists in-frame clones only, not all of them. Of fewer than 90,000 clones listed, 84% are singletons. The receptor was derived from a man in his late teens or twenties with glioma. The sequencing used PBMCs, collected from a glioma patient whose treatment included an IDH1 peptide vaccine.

DNA of the CDR3: TGTGCAACCCGAGGATCTAGCGGGACTAATGAGCAGTTCTTC. Residues: CATRGSSGTNEQFF. The chain is built from TRBV6-5 and TRBJ2-1; 9 bases match TRBD2. Germline-derived CDR1 and CDR2 are MNHEY and SVGAGI. The CDR3 covers 14 residues.